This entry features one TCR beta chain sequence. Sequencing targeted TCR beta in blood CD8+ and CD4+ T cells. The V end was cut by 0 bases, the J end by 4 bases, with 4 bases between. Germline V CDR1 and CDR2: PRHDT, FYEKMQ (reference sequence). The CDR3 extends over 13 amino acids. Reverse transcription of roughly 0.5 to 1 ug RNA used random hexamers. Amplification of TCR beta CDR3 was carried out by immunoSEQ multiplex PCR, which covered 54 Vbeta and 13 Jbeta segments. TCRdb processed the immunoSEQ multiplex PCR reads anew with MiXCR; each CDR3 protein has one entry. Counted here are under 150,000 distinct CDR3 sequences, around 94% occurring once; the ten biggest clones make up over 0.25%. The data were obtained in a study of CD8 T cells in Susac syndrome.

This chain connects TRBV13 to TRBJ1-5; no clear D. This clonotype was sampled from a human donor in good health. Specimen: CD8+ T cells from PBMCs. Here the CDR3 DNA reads TGTGCCAGCAGCTTAGGAAATAATCAGCCCCAGCATTTT. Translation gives CASSLGNNQPQHF.